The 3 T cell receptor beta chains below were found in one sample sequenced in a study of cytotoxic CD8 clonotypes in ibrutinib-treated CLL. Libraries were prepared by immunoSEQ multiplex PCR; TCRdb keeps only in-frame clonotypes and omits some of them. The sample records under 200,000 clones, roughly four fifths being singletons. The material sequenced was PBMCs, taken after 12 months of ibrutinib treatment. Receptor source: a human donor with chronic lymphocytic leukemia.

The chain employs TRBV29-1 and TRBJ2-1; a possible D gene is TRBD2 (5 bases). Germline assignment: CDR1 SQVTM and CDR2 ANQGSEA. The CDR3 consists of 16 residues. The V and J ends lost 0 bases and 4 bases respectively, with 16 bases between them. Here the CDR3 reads CSVEDQWLAEYNEQFF. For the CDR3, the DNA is TGCAGCGTTGAAGATCAGTGGCTAGCAGAATACAATGAGCAGTTCTTC.

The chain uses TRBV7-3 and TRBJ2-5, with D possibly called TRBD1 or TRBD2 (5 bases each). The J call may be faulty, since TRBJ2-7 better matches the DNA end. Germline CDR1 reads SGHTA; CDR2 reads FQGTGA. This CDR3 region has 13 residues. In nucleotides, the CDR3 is TGTGCCAGCAGCTTAGGATTGAGGGGCGAGCAGTACTTC. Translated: CASSLGLRGEQYF.

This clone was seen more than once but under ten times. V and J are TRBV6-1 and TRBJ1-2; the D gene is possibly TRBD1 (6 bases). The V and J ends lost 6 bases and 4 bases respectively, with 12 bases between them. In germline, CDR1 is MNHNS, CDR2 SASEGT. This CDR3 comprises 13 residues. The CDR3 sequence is CASRQQGAYGYTF. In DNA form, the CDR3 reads TGTGCCAGCAGACAACAGGGTGCCTATGGCTACACCTTC.